Below, 17 T cell receptor beta chains from the same sample are listed, as sequenced in a study of blood T cell repertoires in COVID-19. Assay used: immunoSEQ multiplex PCR; TCRdb lists only in-frame clones, some missing. The data hold approximately 470,000 clones, with around 87% observed a single time. Source material: PBMCs or T cells enriched from blood (not recorded which). All receptors derive from a woman aged 18 to 35 who had recovered from COVID-19.

V usage is TRBV11-2 and J usage is TRBJ1-1; a weak D match, TRBD1 (6 bases). Germline V gene lookup returns CDR1 SGHAT and CDR2 FQNNGV. This CDR3 is 13 amino acids long. Trimming took off 3 bases at V and 5 bases at J, with 10 bases between the two ends. CDR3 amino acids: CASSFTGRTEAFF. For the CDR3, the DNA is TGTGCCAGCAGCTTCACAGGGAGAACTGAAGCTTTCTTT. Supplemented by reference TRBV11-2 and TRBJ1-1, the full variable domain reads EAGVAQSPRYKIIEKRQSVAFWCNPISGHATLYWYQQILGQGPKLLIQFQNNGVVDDSQLPKDRFSAERLKGVDSTLKIQPAKLEDSAVYLCASSFTGRTEAFFGQGTRLTVV.

This chain joins TRBV2 and TRBJ1-2; 12 bases match TRBD1. V was clipped by 5 bases and J by 4 bases; unmatched bases: 5. The CDR3 is 15 residues long. Germline CDR1 and CDR2: SNHLY and FYNNEI. The chain's CDR3 is CASSPGTGGGYGYTF. As DNA, the CDR3 is TGTGCCAGCAGTCCCGGGACAGGGGGCGGCTATGGCTACACCTTC. The full variable domain, completed using reference TRBV2 and TRBJ1-2, is EPEVTQTPSHQVTQMGQEVILRCVPISNHLYFYWYRQILGQKVEFLVSFYNNEISEKSEIFDDQFSVERPDGSNFTLKIRSTKLEDSAMYFCASSPGTGGGYGYTFGSGTRLTVV.

The sample holds a few counts of this clone. The chain couples TRBV5-5 to TRBJ1-6; 11 bases match TRBD1. The V gene's germline CDR1 is SGHKS and CDR2 YYEKEE (reference sequence). The CDR3 contains 16 residues. V lost 1 base, J lost 7 bases, and 4 bases stayed unmatched. The CDR3 sequence is CASSLWDRGGNSPLHF. CDR3 nucleotide sequence: TGTGCCAGCAGCTTGTGGGACAGGGGGGGCAATTCACCCCTCCACTTT.

The rearrangement links TRBV10-1 to TRBJ1-1; the D is unclear. In germline, CDR1 is WNHNN, CDR2 SYGVQD (reference sequence). V shed 6 bases and J shed 2 bases, with 10 bases lying between them. The CDR3 is made up of 13 amino acids. Here the CDR3 reads CASSQTLNTEAFF. The CDR3 region has the DNA TGCGCCAGCAGCCAGACTTTAAACACTGAAGCTTTCTTT.

In its sample, this clone was seen once. V and J are TRBV5-1 and TRBJ2-5, with D possibly matching TRBD1 (5 bases). The CDR3 length is 16 residues. V lost 7 bases and J 4 bases, leaving 23 bases between the germline ends. Per the germline V gene, CDR1 is SGHRS and CDR2 is YFSETQ. CDR3 residues: CASRADRIMGLETQYF. CDR3 coding DNA: TGCGCCAGCCGAGCCGACAGAATTATGGGTCTAGAGACCCAGTACTTC. Filled out from reference TRBV5-1 and TRBJ2-5, the complete variable domain reads KAGVTQTPRYLIKTRGQQVTLSCSPISGHRSVSWYQQTPGQGLQFLFEYFSETQRNKGNFPGRFSGRQFSNSRSEMNVSTLELGDSALYLCASRADRIMGLETQYFGPGTRLLVL.

This clone was detected a few times. V gene TRBV28 combines with J gene TRBJ1-1, with 11 bases lining up with TRBD1. This CDR3 comprises 18 residues. V gave up 5 bases and J gave up 1 base; unmatched junction bases: 12. The germline V gene has CDR1 MDHEN and CDR2 SYDVKM. CDR3 protein: CASSPRLRDRGKNTEAFF. CDR3 in DNA: TGTGCCAGCAGTCCCCGTCTTAGGGACAGGGGGAAGAACACTGAAGCTTTCTTT.

CDR3 sequence: CATGEDRGADTQYF. The CDR3, as DNA: TGTGCCACCGGGGAGGACAGGGGCGCAGATACGCAGTATTTT. The rearrangement uses TRBV24-1 and TRBJ2-3, with 9 positions matching TRBD1. This CDR3 is 14 amino acids long. Germline values: CDR1 KGHDR, CDR2 SFDVKD. J was trimmed by 4 bases and V by 9 bases; bases with no gene match: 7.

The CDR3 loop is CASSPPAGVNYYGYTF. CDR3 bases: TGTGCCAGCAGCCCCCCGGCAGGGGTCAACTACTATGGCTACACCTTC. The chain recombines TRBV9 with TRBJ1-2; the D gene is possibly TRBD1 (6 bases). Trimming pared 4 bases from V and 3 bases from J, leaving 19 bases between. The CDR3 is made up of 16 amino acids. Germline V lookup: CDR1 SGDLS, CDR2 YYNGEE.

The chain carries TRBV2 and TRBJ2-1; D perhaps matches TRBD2 (7 bases). The CDR3 runs 13 residues. Trimming cost V 6 bases and J 9 bases, with 15 bases left between them. Germline assignment: CDR1 SNHLY and CDR2 FYNNEI. The CDR3 DNA reads TGTGCCAGCAGAGGGGGGGGCCTTGGTGAGCAGTTCTTC. Its protein product is CASRGGGLGEQFF. The whole variable domain, filled in from reference TRBV2 and TRBJ2-1, reads EPEVTQTPSHQVTQMGQEVILRCVPISNHLYFYWYRQILGQKVEFLVSFYNNEISEKSEIFDDQFSVERPDGSNFTLKIRSTKLEDSAMYFCASRGGGLGEQFFGPGTRLTVL.

The rearrangement joins TRBV6-5 to TRBJ1-2, with TRBD1 matching 8 bases. Germline CDR1 is MNHEY and CDR2 is SVGAGI. V shed 5 bases and J 7 bases; nucleotides not matched to a gene: 6. The CDR3 loop spans 13 amino acids. The CDR3 loop is CASSRAGGAGYTF. CDR3 nucleotide sequence: TGTGCCAGCAGTAGGGCAGGGGGCGCTGGCTACACCTTC.

The V and J genes are TRBV2 and TRBJ1-4; TRBD1 matches 8 bases. CDR1 and CDR2 from the germline V gene are SNHLY and FYNNEI. The ends lost 8 bases at V and 7 bases at J; junction bases unmatched: 9. This CDR3 is 14 amino acids long. The CDR3 nucleotides read TGTGCCAGCTCAGTCCGGACAGGGAGTGAAAAACTGTTTTTT. This sequence encodes CASSVRTGSEKLFF. Looking up the rest from reference TRBV2 and TRBJ1-4 gives the full variable domain: EPEVTQTPSHQVTQMGQEVILRCVPISNHLYFYWYRQILGQKVEFLVSFYNNEISEKSEIFDDQFSVERPDGSNFTLKIRSTKLEDSAMYFCASSVRTGSEKLFFGSGTQLSVL.

The genes are TRBV7-6 and TRBJ1-6; unclear D gene. V was shortened by 8 bases and J by 0 bases, with 8 bases between the two germline ends. From germline, CDR1 is SGHVS and CDR2 FNYEAQ. The CDR3 totals 14 residues. CDR3 sequence reads: CASGESSYNSPLHF. CDR3 nucleotides: TGTGCCAGCGGGGAGAGCTCCTATAATTCACCCCTCCACTTT. Drawing the rest from reference TRBV7-6 and TRBJ1-6, the complete variable domain is GAGVSQSPRYKVTKRGQDVALRCDPISGHVSLYWYRQALGQGPEFLTYFNYEAQQDKSGLPNDRFSAERPEGSISTLTIQRTEQRDSAMYRCASGESSYNSPLHFGNGTRLTVT.

The CDR3, as DNA: TGTGCCAGCACCCTCCCCGGGTATTACAATGAGCAGTTCTTC. Its translation is CASTLPGYYNEQFF. The chain employs TRBV11-1 and TRBJ2-1; D is uncertain. The V and J ends lost 7 bases and 4 bases respectively, with 14 bases between them. This CDR3 has 14 amino acids. CDR1 is SGHAT and CDR2 is FQDESV in the germline V gene (reference sequence). The full variable domain, completed using reference TRBV11-1 and TRBJ2-1, is EAEVAQSPRYKITEKSQAVAFWCDPISGHATLYWYRQILGQGPELLVQFQDESVVDDSQLPKDRFSAERLKGVDSTLKIQPAELGDSAMYLCASTLPGYYNEQFFGPGTRLTVL.

The chain couples TRBV12-3 or TRBV12-4 to TRBJ2-7, with TRBD2 matching 8 bases. The CDR3 is 12 residues long. Losses at the gene ends were 8 bases for V and 12 bases for J; bases not matched to a gene: 12. CDR3 sequence reads: CASCRGGRPLYF. The CDR3 DNA sequence: TGTGCCAGCTGCCGGGGGGGGCGACCATTGTACTTC.

This chain's CDR3 is CASRRDRGHEADTQYF. The CDR3 nucleotides are TGTGCCAGCAGACGCGACAGGGGGCATGAAGCAGATACGCAGTATTTT. The J gene is TRBJ2-3, the V gene TRBV3-1 (or the pseudogene TRBV3-2); 10 nucleotides match TRBD1. After removal of 6 bases from V and 4 bases from J, the junction contained 10 bases not matched to a gene. This CDR3 spans 16 amino acids. From germline, CDR1 is LGHDT and CDR2 YNNKEL (reference sequence).

The chain couples TRBV19 to TRBJ1-5, with a weak D call TRBD1 (6 bases). V was shortened by 5 bases and J by 4 bases, with 12 bases between the two germline ends. Germline CDR1 reads LNHDA; CDR2 reads SQIVND (reference sequence). This CDR3 comprises 14 residues. The CDR3 sequence is CASSPTGINQPQHF. CDR3 coding DNA: TGTGCCAGTAGTCCTACAGGGATAAATCAGCCCCAGCATTTT.

This rearrangement joins TRBV9 to TRBJ1-2; D is ambiguous. The CDR3 has 12 residues. Germline values: CDR1 SGDLS, CDR2 YYNGEE. V lost 6 bases to trimming and J lost 4 bases, with 10 bases between them. CDR3 nucleotides: TGTGCCAGCACCTCCCCCGGCTATGGCTACACCTTC. Its translation is CASTSPGYGYTF.